This TCR beta chain was retrieved from a study of CD8 T cells in Susac syndrome. This CDR3 has 16 residues. From germline, CDR1 is MGHRA and CDR2 YSYEKL. Trimming cost V 0 bases and J 13 bases, with 19 bases left between them. It was with random hexamers that 0.5 to 1 ug RNA was reverse transcribed. Via MiXCR, TCRdb re-called the immunoSEQ multiplex PCR reads, giving one row per CDR3 protein. This sample yields about 250,000 distinct CDR3 sequences, of which around 93% are seen a single time; around 0.07% belongs to the top ten. The J gene is TRBJ1-6, the V gene TRBV4-1, with D unclear. The clonotype comes from a human donor with multiple sclerosis. The sample was CD4+ T cells from PBMCs. This chain's CDR3 is CASSQEGYNPRSPLHF. CDR3 coding DNA: TGCGCCAGCAGCCAAGAAGGTTATAACCCTCGTTCTCCCCTCCACTTT.